Here is one TCR beta chain with its context. The repertoire was sequenced with immunoSEQ multiplex PCR; TCRdb's copy has only in-frame clones and lacks some. Here the sample spans some 300,000 clones, just under 90% being singletons. Germline values: CDR1 MNHEY, CDR2 SVGEGT. This CDR3 comprises 14 residues. V gave up 0 bases and J gave up 8 bases, with 10 bases separating them. The Seattle site enrolled patients during active infection and followed them longitudinally. The data were obtained in a study of blood T cell repertoires in COVID-19. Study-level background: Sample material is recorded as cDNA or gDNA derived from T cells, B-cell-depleted T cells, or PBMCs.

The sequence was obtained from a woman in her twenties or thirties with COVID-19, enrolled during active disease. The chain recombines TRBV6-2 or TRBV6-3 with TRBJ1-4; TRBD1 is a possible D gene (5 bases). Sequenced: peripheral blood. The CDR3 DNA follows: TGTGCCAGCAGTTACTCAGGGGCCGCGGAAAAACTGTTTTTT. This translates into CASSYSGAAEKLFF.